The subject of this entry is one T cell receptor (beta chain). What it binds is not known. The PCR employed 60 Vbeta primers together with 13 Jbeta primers. Profiled with immunoSEQ multiplex PCR; TCRdb holds only in-frame clones, not every one. The sample records more than 80,000 clones, around 71% being singletons. This specimen belongs to a study of cytomegalovirus exposure and HLA in healthy donors. Study-wide findings and caveats: Association with HLA alleles at 0.05 false discovery rate was found for some 18,000 TCR beta sequences in a later analysis. For cytomegalovirus status, the classifier reportedly gave diagnoses with high specificity and sensitivity.

The CDR3 covers 15 residues. V shed 0 bases and J shed 4 bases, with 12 bases lying between them. From germline, CDR1 is MNHEY and CDR2 SVGAGI. The genes are TRBV6-5 and TRBJ1-2; D might be TRBD1 (6 bases). The TCR was taken from a boy aged 10-17 years in good health and CMV-seronegative. Material for sequencing was PBMCs. The CDR3 is CASSYSYRDTYGYTF. Here the CDR3 DNA reads TGTGCCAGCAGTTACTCCTATCGGGACACCTATGGCTACACCTTC.